One and the same sample provided the 18 T cell receptor beta chains below, sequenced in a study of blood T cell repertoires in COVID-19. Using immunoSEQ multiplex PCR, the repertoire was profiled, and TCRdb retains in-frame clones only, with some absent. This table has approximately 220,000 clones, around four fifths appearing once. Material for sequencing was peripheral blood. Source of these receptors: a woman between 40 and 50 years old with active or convalescent COVID-19.

The rearrangement links TRBV7-2 to TRBJ2-1; 13 bases fit TRBD2. V was clipped by 5 bases and J by 10 bases; unmatched bases: 8. The CDR3 spans 15 residues. Germline loops: CDR1 SGHTA, CDR2 FQGNSA. The CDR3 nucleotides read TGTGCCAGCAGCCAGACTAGCGGGGGGCGGAGAGAGCAGTTCTTC. Translation gives CASSQTSGGRREQFF.

This clone came up a few times. V gene TRBV4-1 combines with J gene TRBJ2-1; TRBD1 matches 7 bases. CDR1 is MGHRA and CDR2 is YSYEKL in the germline V gene. This CDR3 contains 19 residues. The J segment lost 0 bases and the V segment lost 4 bases, leaving 15 bases of the junction unmatched. The DNA of the CDR3 is TGCGCCAGCAGCCTAACAATACTCGGACAGGAGTCCTCCTACAATGAGCAGTTCTTC. Its protein product is CASSLTILGQESSYNEQFF.

The count of this clone is one. The chain joins TRBV2 to TRBJ2-5; 14 bases are a match to TRBD2. The CDR3 contains 15 residues. Germline V CDR1 and CDR2: SNHLY, FYNNEI. J lost 5 bases, V lost 6 bases, and 5 bases had no gene match. The CDR3 here is CASSVTSGGAETQYF. For the CDR3, the DNA is TGTGCCAGCAGCGTGACTAGCGGGGGGGCCGAGACCCAGTACTTC.

The chain combines TRBV29-1 with TRBJ1-6; 7 bases agree with TRBD1. The CDR3 has 17 amino acids. After removal of 4 bases from V and 9 bases from J, the junction contained 18 bases not matched to a gene. Germline loops: CDR1 SQVTM, CDR2 ANQGSEA. The CDR3 spells CSVGAPPQGDPGSPLHF. CDR3 coding DNA: TGCAGCGTTGGTGCCCCCCCCCAGGGGGACCCCGGTTCACCCCTCCACTTT.

The chain uses TRBV10-3 and TRBJ2-1, with D possibly matching TRBD1 (6 bases). The V gene lost 2 bases and the J gene lost 8 bases, with 16 bases spanning the gap. Germline loops: CDR1 ENHRY, CDR2 SYGVKD. This CDR3 comprises 15 residues. DNA of the CDR3: TGTGCCATCAGTGAGACAGGGTCCCAAGGGGATGAGCAGTTCTTC. Translating gives CAISETGSQGDEQFF.

V is TRBV10-3 and J is TRBJ1-2; no firm D call. V was pared by 2 bases and J by 4 bases, with 11 bases between. Germline CDR1 is ENHRY and CDR2 is SYGVKD. This CDR3 region has 14 residues. The CDR3 nucleotides read TGTGCCATCAGTGAGAACCCAGAAACCTATGGCTACACCTTC. It encodes CAISENPETYGYTF.

The chain links TRBV5-1 to TRBJ2-3; 8 positions match TRBD2. The germline gives CDR1 SGHRS, CDR2 YFSETQ. Unmatched junction bases numbered 10, after V lost 3 bases and J lost 4 bases. This CDR3 region has 16 residues. As DNA, the CDR3 is TGCGCCAGCAGCTCGGGGGGGACCCTTGGGGCAGATACGCAGTATTTT. Its translation: CASSSGGTLGADTQYF. Supplemented by reference TRBV5-1 and TRBJ2-3, the full variable domain reads KAGVTQTPRYLIKTRGQQVTLSCSPISGHRSVSWYQQTPGQGLQFLFEYFSETQRNKGNFPGRFSGRQFSNSRSEMNVSTLELGDSALYLCASSSGGTLGADTQYFGPGTRLTVL.

The J gene is TRBJ2-5, the V gene TRBV4-1; D not certain. The CDR3 runs 12 residues. Germline CDR1 is MGHRA and CDR2 is YSYEKL. Trimming shortened V by 6 bases and J by 1 base, and 6 bases separated the two germline ends. As DNA, the CDR3 is TGCGCCAGCAGTCGTCCCCAAGAGACCCAGTACTTC. This codes for CASSRPQETQYF.

The chain joins TRBV7-2 to TRBJ1-5; D gene unclear. Germline loops: CDR1 SGHTA, CDR2 FQGNSA. V lost 5 bases to trimming and J lost 6 bases, with 11 bases between them. The CDR3 covers 13 residues. The DNA of the CDR3 is TGTGCCAGCAGCAGTGGAAGCGTTCAGCCCCAGCATTTT. Residues: CASSSGSVQPQHF.

The CDR3 coding sequence is TGTGCCAGCAGACGAAGACAGGGGCAGTGGTCCTACGAGCAGTACTTC. It is translated as CASRRRQGQWSYEQYF. The rearrangement links TRBV28 to TRBJ2-7; TRBD1 matches 8 bases. The CDR3 loop spans 16 amino acids. Per the germline V gene, CDR1 is MDHEN and CDR2 is SYDVKM. Germline trimming cut 6 bases from V and 1 base from J; bases unmatched to any gene: 11.

This sequence joins TRBV4-3 and TRBJ1-2, with D uncertain. V was trimmed by 0 bases and J by 0 bases, leaving 5 bases between them. This CDR3 spans 14 amino acids. Germline-derived CDR1 and CDR2 are LGHNA and YSLEER. For the CDR3, the DNA is TGCGCCAGCAGCCAAGAACAGACTAACTATGGCTACACCTTC. Translating gives CASSQEQTNYGYTF.

There are a few counts of this clone. J is TRBJ1-4 and V is TRBV5-1; D is ambiguous. The V end was cut by 4 bases, the J end by 5 bases, with 12 bases between. This CDR3 region has 14 residues. Germline CDR1 SGHRS, CDR2 YFSETQ. The CDR3 nucleotides read TGCGCCAGCAGCCCCGACCAGACAAATGAAAAACTGTTTTTT. It yields the protein CASSPDQTNEKLFF.

Of note for this clone: The sample has other DNA sequences that encode this CDR3 too. V and J are TRBV30 and TRBJ1-4, with no clear D. Germline V gives CDR1 GTSNPN, CDR2 SVGIG (reference sequence). This CDR3 is 12 amino acids long. V was clipped by 1 base and J by 5 bases, with 5 bases between them. CDR3 residues: CAWSGRNEKLFF. The CDR3 coding sequence is TGTGCCTGGAGTGGGCGGAATGAAAAACTGTTTTTT.

About this clone: Within the sample, other DNA sequences also encode this same CDR3. The V call is TRBV12-3 or TRBV12-4, the J call TRBJ1-1, with a weak D call TRBD1 (6 bases). The ends were cut back, 6 bases at V and 1 base at J, with 9 bases in the middle. The CDR3 spans 13 residues. The CDR3, as DNA: TGTGCCAGCAGCCCCAGGGGGAACACTGAAGCTTTCTTT. As protein: CASSPRGNTEAFF.

The V call is TRBV30, the J call TRBJ1-6; D is ambiguous. Germline assignment: CDR1 GTSNPN and CDR2 SVGIG (reference sequence). The germline V and J ends were trimmed by 8 bases and 0 bases, with 20 bases remaining between them. The CDR3 contains 17 residues. This CDR3 is CAPPWGQTSSYNSPLHF. CDR3 sequence (DNA): TGTGCCCCTCCATGGGGTCAGACTAGCTCCTATAATTCACCCCTCCACTTT.

This clone was detected once. The J gene is TRBJ1-2, the V gene TRBV10-3, with 8 bases aligning to TRBD1. There are 16 residues in the CDR3. Germline V CDR1 and CDR2: ENHRY, SYGVKD. Unmatched junction bases numbered 4, after V lost 0 bases and J lost 1 base. The CDR3 DNA follows: TGTGCCATCAGTGAGTCCAGAGGACAGGGTAACTATGGCTACACCTTC. This translates into CAISESRGQGNYGYTF.

This clone was found once. V usage is TRBV6-2 or TRBV6-3 and J usage is TRBJ2-4; the match to TRBD1 covers 9 bases. The germline V gene encodes CDR1 MNHEY and CDR2 SVGEGT. The CDR3 length is 16 residues. Trimming at V came to 3 bases and at J to 8 bases, leaving 11 bases not matched to a gene. In nucleotides, the CDR3 is TGTGCCAGCAGTTATGGACCGGGACAGGGTAGGGACATTCAGTACTTC. Translated: CASSYGPGQGRDIQYF.

The V gene is TRBV6-1, the J gene TRBJ1-1; tentatively, D is TRBD1 (6 bases). V lost 4 bases and J lost 2, with 17 bases in between. Germline CDR1 is MNHNS and CDR2 is SASEGT. The CDR3 length is 16 residues. The CDR3 reads CASSVARGGPNTEAFF. CDR3 nucleotide sequence: TGTGCCAGCAGTGTGGCCCGAGGGGGACCAAACACTGAAGCTTTCTTT.